This TCR beta chain derives from a study of cytomegalovirus exposure and HLA in healthy donors. Study in general: Most genotyped donors, about 81% of 398, had Caucasian-associated genetic ancestry.

The table lists this clone with many counts. Antigen unknown. The PCR had 60 Vbeta and 13 Jbeta primers. Clones were read by immunoSEQ multiplex PCR, and TCRdb kept only the in-frame ones, dropping some. The sample shows about 110,000 clones, about 79% of them seen only once. Notes on the study in general: For most TCR beta V segments, an earlier analysis put the productive rate at about 90% or about 30% of the time.

The length of the CDR3 is 15 residues. V dropped 5 bases and J dropped 9; count of bases not matched to a gene: 12. From germline, CDR1 is SEHNR and CDR2 FQNEAQ (reference sequence). The rearrangement joins TRBV7-9 to TRBJ2-1, with 8 bases lining up with TRBD2. This receptor was obtained from a man over 45 in good health and CMV-seropositive. Sequences were obtained from PBMCs. The CDR3 protein is CASSAGGAGGTEQFF. As DNA, the CDR3 is TGTGCCAGCAGCGCCGGGGGGGCTGGGGGAACTGAGCAGTTCTTC.